This T cell receptor beta chain was captured by sequencing in a study of T cell clonality in common variable immunodeficiency (dated by TCRdb to about 2015). Equivalent amounts of genomic DNA from CVID and control samples were used as sequencing input. For every sample, a 60 bp segment covering the rearranged TCRbeta CDR3 region was amplified and then sequenced. TCRbeta amplification used the immunoSEQ assay, a bias-corrected multiplex PCR with high-throughput sequencing. As for how the authors treated the data: Each unique nucleotide sequence was treated as a clone and annotated with V, D and J genes, copy number and frequency. Sequences were labeled productive if in frame, and non-productive if out of frame or containing stop codons. As previously described, clonality was calculated on the basis of Shannon's entropy. The predicted amino acid sequences of productive clones were used to derive the mean CDR3 Kyte-Doolittle hydropathy. The R hclust function was used to hierarchically cluster scaled V gene usage with Manhattan distance and complete linkage. To assess clone sharing by CDR3 amino acid sequence, 12 repertoires per group were resampled over 100 rounds. The repertoires were screened for 55 to 75 published EBV-specific TCRbeta sequences and roughly 240 published CMV-specific TCRbeta sequences. A couple of CVID samples yielding fewer than 10,000 sequences were excluded from analysis, leaving approximately 40 CVID repertoires. TCRdb stores this immuneACCESS table with in-frame sequences only. Part of the clones is absent; in the studies checked, under half of the shortfall reflects unresolved V genes, and no reason is known for the rest. D and trimming were read from the DNA, whereas the V and J calls and clone size are those reported in that table. Listed for this sample are tens of thousands of clones, none observed only a single time. The top ten clones comprise roughly 10% of the sample.

Most of the CVID patients and most of the healthy controls were of Caucasian heritage. Heparinized peripheral whole blood samples of roughly 5 to 8.5 ml were obtained from each donor. TCRbeta CDR3 repertoires were sequenced from genomic DNA of adults with common variable immune deficiency (CVID) and healthy adult controls. There were some 22 healthy adult volunteers in the control group (12 female and 10 or so male), ranging in age from about 23 to 66 years, with a mean age of around 35. To isolate peripheral blood mononuclear cells, diluted blood was subjected to density centrifugation over Hypaque 1077 or Ficoll-Paque. Genomic DNA was extracted from unsorted mononuclear cells by Qiagen column purification or by a centrifugation-based method. Here is what the overall study found, with its caveats: According to the authors, finding the cause of the higher clonality in CVID would require sequencing the repertoires of T cell subpopulations. Fewer TCRbeta clones were shared among CVID subjects than among healthy controls (p < 0.0001). Correlations between repertoire features and clinical complications were limited by patient heterogeneity within the CVID cohort. CVID TCRbeta sequences reportedly showed fewer deletions and N-nucleotide insertions and lacked highly modified clones with 13 or more V deletions. Compared with healthy controls, CVID subjects showed increased TCRbeta clonality (t-test p = 0.018), a feature most characteristic of about a third of subjects. Even though DNA input was equal, the average per sample came to roughly 80,000 unique sequences for controls compared with about 30,000 for CVID samples.

Many counts were recorded for this clone. Its antigen is not yet known. The read gets to within 3 residues of the CDR3 end, and the germline J gene fills in the rest. V and J lose 5 bases and 4 bases, and a span of 6 bases separates them. Based on the germline V gene, the CDR1 and CDR2 sequences are SGHVS and FQNEAQ. The CDR3, cysteine through phenylalanine, is 12 amino acids long. The 27 bases shown cover part of the CDR3, and their frame starts at base 1. The origin of this receptor is a person aged 18-70 years in good health. Sequencing was carried out using peripheral blood mononuclear cells. The rearrangement combines TRBV7-8 with TRBJ1-3; the D segment cannot be called with confidence. The part of the CDR3 DNA that was read is TGTGCCAGCAGCCAAACAGGAAACACC. Translated, this gives CASSQTGNT. The entire CDR3 sequence reads CASSQTGNTIYF.